This T cell receptor beta chain was sequenced during a study of cytomegalovirus exposure and HLA in healthy donors. This CDR3 comprises 16 residues. V gave up 3 bases and J gave up 5 bases; unmatched junction bases: 10. Germline V gene lookup returns CDR1 ENHRY and CDR2 SYGVKD. This clone was counted only a few times. Both 60 Vbeta primers and 13 Jbeta primers went into the PCR. TCRdb keeps only in-frame clones here, not all; method: immunoSEQ multiplex PCR. The sample holds over 75,000 clones, approximately 9% seen once. V and J are TRBV10-3 and TRBJ2-7; 10 bases agree with TRBD2. The TCR comes from a man between 45 and 60 years old in good health and CMV-seropositive. The specimen was PBMCs. This CDR3 reads CAISDPSGSVDDEQYF. CDR3 coding DNA: TGTGCCATCAGTGATCCTAGCGGGAGTGTTGACGACGAGCAGTACTTC.